These T cell receptor beta chains were read from a single sample in a study of blood T cell repertoires in COVID-19. TCRdb's table, derived via immunoSEQ multiplex PCR, lists solely in-frame clones and lacks some. Counted here are 400,000 to 450,000 clones, about 92% occurring once; the ten biggest clones make up 0.6%. The sample was PBMCs or T cells enriched from blood (not recorded which). The source of these receptors is a man aged 18-30 years who had recovered from COVID-19. Both conserved end residues are part of each CDR3. A D gene is named only where the DNA matches it firmly. Clone sizes are given selectively: once, few, many, or a class where the clone is expanded.

v_call	clone_size	d_call	j_call	cdr3_nt	cdr3_aa
TRBV3-1/TRBV3-2	NA	NA	TRBJ1-5	TGTGCCAGCAGCCAATCGAGGGATCAGCCCCAGCATTTT	CASSQSRDQPQHF
TRBV11-2	NA	TRBD1	TRBJ2-7	TGTGCCAGCAGCCTCGAGAGACAGGGCAACGAGCAGTACTTC	CASSLERQGNEQYF
TRBV6-4	few	NA	TRBJ2-7	TGTGCCAGCCCCCCTCACGAGCAGTACTTC	CASPPHEQYF
TRBV2	NA	TRBD1	TRBJ2-5	TGTGCCAGCAGTGTGGACAGGGGACAAGAGACCCAGTACTTC	CASSVDRGQETQYF
TRBV19	NA	TRBD1	TRBJ1-1	TGTGCCAGTAACCCGAGGGACAGGAGGATGGGTGAAGCTTTCTTT	CASNPRDRRMGEAFF
TRBV7-3	NA	TRBD2	TRBJ2-3	TGTGCCAGCAGCCGGGGGGGATCCCGGGGAGATACGCAGTATTTT	CASSRGGSRGDTQYF
TRBV3-1/TRBV3-2	NA	NA	TRBJ1-1	TGTGCCAGCAGCCCACACCTATCGACAGGAGCCGATGAAGCTTTCTTT	CASSPHLSTGADEAFF
TRBV11-2	once	TRBD1	TRBJ1-1	TGTGCCAGCAGCTTTCCCGGACAGGGCGAAACTGAAGCTTTCTTT	CASSFPGQGETEAFF
TRBV28	NA	NA	TRBJ1-2	TGTGCCAGCAACTTCCCGGGGGGAGCTAACTATGGCTACACCTTC	CASNFPGGANYGYTF
TRBV18	NA	NA	TRBJ2-1	TGTGCCAGCTCACCATTAAAAACAGGCTCCCCTTACAATGAGCAGTTCTTC	CASSPLKTGSPYNEQFF
TRBV2	NA	TRBD1	TRBJ2-2	TGTGCCACCGGTCCGGACAGGATCGGCAACACCGGGGAGCTGTTTTTT	CATGPDRIGNTGELFF
TRBV7-9	NA	TRBD1	TRBJ1-2	TGTGCCAGCAGCTCAACAGGGGGACCCAGGGTCTACACCTTC	CASSSTGGPRVYTF
TRBV7-8	NA	NA	TRBJ1-1	TGTGCCAGCAGCTCCAAATCCAGGGACACTGAAGCTTTCTTT	CASSSKSRDTEAFF
TRBV9	NA	NA	TRBJ1-3	TGTGCCAGCAGCGTATCCCCCCTCTCTGGAAACACCATATATTTT	CASSVSPLSGNTIYF
TRBV27	NA	NA	TRBJ2-2	TGTGCCAGCAGAGAACAGGGGAGGTTTACATCGGGGGAGCTGTTTTTT	CASREQGRFTSGELFF
TRBV24-1	NA	TRBD2	TRBJ2-3	TGTGCCACCAGTGATTCCTCAAGCGGGACCGTCACAGATACGCAGTATTTT	CATSDSSSGTVTDTQYF
TRBV14	NA	NA	TRBJ1-1	TGTGCCAGCAGCCAAGCGGCGTTCTACAGGGAATCTTCTGAAGCTTTCTTT	CASSQAAFYRESSEAFF
TRBV13	NA	TRBD2	TRBJ2-7	TGTGCCAGCAGCGGCAGCGGGGCCTCCTACGAGCAGTACTTC	CASSGSGASYEQYF
TRBV4-1	NA	NA	TRBJ1-6	TGCGCCAGCAGCCAAATACAGAGCTCCTATAATTCACCCCTCCACTTT	CASSQIQSSYNSPLHF
TRBV10-1	once	NA	TRBJ2-3	TGCGCCAGCAGTGCCGGGGTGACAGATACGCAGTATTTT	CASSAGVTDTQYF
TRBV19	NA	TRBD1	TRBJ1-4	TGTGCCAGTAGTATTGGGGACAGGGCAGAAAAACTGTTTTTT	CASSIGDRAEKLFF
TRBV27	NA	NA	TRBJ1-6	TGTGCCAGCCGGACAGCGAGCTCCTATAATTCACCCCTCCACTTT	CASRTASSYNSPLHF
TRBV13	NA	NA	TRBJ1-6	TGTGCCAGCAGCTCGGGAATTTATAATTCACCCCTCCACTTT	CASSSGIYNSPLHF
TRBV27	NA	NA	TRBJ2-4	TGTGCCAGCAGTTTAAGAACTCCCACCAACATTCAGTACTTC	CASSLRTPTNIQYF
TRBV5-1	NA	TRBD1	TRBJ2-7	TGCGCCAGCAGCCCGGACAGGGGCCAGAGTGAGCAGTACTTC	CASSPDRGQSEQYF
TRBV11-2	NA	TRBD1	TRBJ2-2	TGTGCCAGCAGCCTTAGGACAGGGGGGAACACCGGGGAGCTGTTTTTT	CASSLRTGGNTGELFF
TRBV9	NA	TRBD1	TRBJ1-3	TGTGCCAGCAGCCGAATGGGACAGGGAGCTGGAAACACCATATATTTT	CASSRMGQGAGNTIYF
TRBV7-2	NA	NA	TRBJ2-3	TGTGCCAGCAGCTTACTGTGGGGCTCGGGCACAGATACGCAGTATTTT	CASSLLWGSGTDTQYF
TRBV5-1	once	TRBD1	TRBJ1-1	TGCGCCAGCAGCGTGGGACAGGGGGGAGTCACTGAAGCTTTCTTT	CASSVGQGGVTEAFF
TRBV29-1	NA	TRBD1	TRBJ2-5	TGCAGCGTTGAAAAGGGTCAGGGGGTAGAGACCCAGTACTTC	CSVEKGQGVETQYF
TRBV14	NA	TRBD2	TRBJ2-1	TGTGCCAGCAGCCCAGAGCGCCGGGACTACTTCTACAATGAGCAGTTCTTC	CASSPERRDYFYNEQFF
TRBV19	NA	NA	TRBJ1-4	TGTGCCAGTAGTATACTCGACAGTAATGAAAAACTGTTTTTT	CASSILDSNEKLFF
TRBV27	NA	NA	TRBJ2-5	TGTGCCAGCAGTTTACGGGGGTTAGAGACCCAGTACTTC	CASSLRGLETQYF
TRBV20-1	NA	NA	TRBJ1-5	TGCAGTGCTGGGGACAAGGTCCAGCATTTT	CSAGDKVQHF
TRBV7-8	NA	NA	TRBJ1-2	TGTGCCAGCCGTGACCACAGGGTTTACTATGGCTACACCTTC	CASRDHRVYYGYTF
TRBV6-5	NA	NA	TRBJ1-1	TGTGCCAGCGGACCCACAGGGACCACTGAAGCTTTCTTT	CASGPTGTTEAFF
TRBV30	NA	NA	TRBJ2-1	TGTGCCTGGATCGTAAATGAGCAGTTCTTC	CAWIVNEQFF
TRBV2	few	NA	TRBJ1-5	TGTGCCAGCAGTGAATTTGGCAGGGACAATCAGCCCCAGCATTTT	CASSEFGRDNQPQHF
TRBV27	NA	NA	TRBJ1-5	TGTGCCAGCAGTTTAAGGGGGACCCAGCCCCAGCATTTT	CASSLRGTQPQHF
TRBV7-9	NA	NA	TRBJ1-1	TGTGCCAGCAGCCTCACTTCGGGGATGAACACTGAAGCTTTCTTT	CASSLTSGMNTEAFF
TRBV6-5	NA	TRBD2	TRBJ2-5	TGTGCCAGCTTCGTGTGGACTAGCTTAGGAGAGACCCAGTACTTC	CASFVWTSLGETQYF
TRBV5-6	NA	TRBD1	TRBJ1-2	TGTGCCAGCAGCCGCCAGGAGACAGGGGGGAACTATGGCTACACCTTC	CASSRQETGGNYGYTF
TRBV5-1	NA	NA	TRBJ1-2	TGCGCCAGCAGCTTTAACTCAAACTCCGGCTACACCTTC	CASSFNSNSGYTF
TRBV5-6	NA	NA	TRBJ1-1	TGTGCCAGCAGCTGGGCCCTTAGCGGGTACACTGAAGCTTTCTTT	CASSWALSGYTEAFF
TRBV7-8	NA	NA	TRBJ1-1	TGTGCCAGCAGCCTCCCGGGGGGGGTCACTGAAGCTTTCTTT	CASSLPGGVTEAFF
TRBV9	NA	NA	TRBJ1-6	TGTGCCAGCAGCCGGGACATGGACAATTCACCCCTCCACTTT	CASSRDMDNSPLHF
TRBV7-3	NA	NA	TRBJ2-2	TGTGCCAGCAGTGGGGGACAACCTACCGGGGAGCTGTTTTTT	CASSGGQPTGELFF
TRBV3-1/TRBV3-2	NA	NA	TRBJ1-2	TGTGCCAGCAGCCAAGGAACAGGGTATGGCTACACCTTC	CASSQGTGYGYTF
TRBV28	NA	TRBD1	TRBJ2-7	TGTGCCAGCCTCCGAAAAGACAGGGGATCCTACGAGCAGTACTTC	CASLRKDRGSYEQYF
TRBV5-1	NA	NA	TRBJ2-7	TGCGCCAGCAGCTTGGCGGCGGGCGGCTACGAGCAGTACTTC	CASSLAAGGYEQYF
TRBV29-1	NA	NA	TRBJ1-2	TGCAGCGTGATGTTTCTTAGGGGTTACTATGGCTACACCTTC	CSVMFLRGYYGYTF
TRBV7-2	once	NA	TRBJ2-2	TGTGCCAGCAGCTTATCGCCGGGAGTATCCGGGGAGCTGTTTTTT	CASSLSPGVSGELFF
TRBV4-2	once	NA	TRBJ1-4	TGTGCCAGCAGCCAAGATCGGACAGCCGGAGCACTGTTTTTT	CASSQDRTAGALFF
TRBV6-5	NA	NA	TRBJ2-7	TGTGCCAGCAGTTACTCAAGCGGATCAAACTACGAGCAGTACTTC	CASSYSSGSNYEQYF
TRBV7-7	NA	NA	TRBJ1-3	TGTGCCAGCCTGGGGCGGCCACTCTCTGGAAACACCATATATTTT	CASLGRPLSGNTIYF
TRBV4-1	NA	TRBD2	TRBJ2-1	TGCGCCAGCAGCCAATCAACTAGCGGGAGCTCCTACAATGAGCAGTTCTTC	CASSQSTSGSSYNEQFF
TRBV9	NA	NA	TRBJ1-6	TGTGCCAGCAGCGTAGAGCCGGATTCACCCCTCCACTTT	CASSVEPDSPLHF